This T cell receptor beta chain was captured by sequencing in a study of radiation and T cells in renal cell carcinoma. Noted time point: baseline pretreatment blood. Treatment noted: 15 Gy SBRT to primary tumor, nephrectomy 4 weeks later. The protocol was immunoSEQ multiplex PCR, while the TCRdb copy is restricted to in-frame clones and leaves out a portion. The sample contains 110,000 to 150,000 clones, about 88% of which appear only once. The CDR3 spans 16 residues. The germline V gene encodes CDR1 SGHRS and CDR2 YFSETQ. With V trimmed by 4 bases and J by 8 bases, 12 bases remained unmatched. General observations from the study: From baseline, blood top tumor clonotypes peaked at 2 weeks post-radiation.

A word on this clone: What it binds is unknown.

This chain uses TRBV5-1 with TRBJ1-4; 9 bases align to TRBD1. This sequence was found in a woman aged 50 to 65 with renal cell carcinoma. This sample comprised blood, obtained from a patient whose treatment included radiotherapy and nephrectomy. The CDR3 region has the DNA TGCGCCAGCAGCCTACTACCGGGACAGGGACTCGAAAAACTGTTTTTT. Translated: CASSLLPGQGLEKLFF.